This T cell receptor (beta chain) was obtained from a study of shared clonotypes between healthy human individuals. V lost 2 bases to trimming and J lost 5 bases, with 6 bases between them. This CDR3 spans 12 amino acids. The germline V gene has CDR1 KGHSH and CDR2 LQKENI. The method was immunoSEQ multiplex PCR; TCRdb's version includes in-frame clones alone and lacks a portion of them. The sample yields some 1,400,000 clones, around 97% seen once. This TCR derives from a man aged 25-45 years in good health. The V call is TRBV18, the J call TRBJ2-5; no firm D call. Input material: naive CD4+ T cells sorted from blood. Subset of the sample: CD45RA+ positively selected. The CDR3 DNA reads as TGTGCCAGCTCACCAACAATGGAGACCCAGTACTTC. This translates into CASSPTMETQYF.